This T cell receptor beta chain was found in a study of early T cells in non-severe SARS-CoV-2 infection. Across the whole study: Chains were not paired, and sequencing was done on bulk RNA from unsorted whole blood.

Study conclusions and caveats: VDJdb matching, biased toward anti-spike CD8 responses, missed private and CD4 specificities.

The germline gives CDR1 KGHSH, CDR2 LQKENI. The CDR3 length is 18 residues. With 1 base removed from V and 4 bases from J, the gap between germline ends came to 22 bases. Individual cDNA molecules received unique molecular identifiers. TCRdb re-derived calls from the 5' RACE reads in MiXCR, one entry per CDR3 protein. The profile shows some 77,000 distinct CDR3 sequences, 10% to 15% of them singletons. Remarks on this clonotype: Its target is not known.

The sequenced material came from whole blood. This sequence was found in an adult who was a healthcare worker with PCR-confirmed SARS-CoV-2 infection or an uninfected control (not recorded which). The chain employs TRBV18 and TRBJ1-2; D gene uncertain. CDR3 nucleotides: TGTGCCAGCTCACCACTCGGCGAATCAACTGGCTATGTCTATGGCTACACCTTC. Translated, it gives CASSPLGESTGYVYGYTF.